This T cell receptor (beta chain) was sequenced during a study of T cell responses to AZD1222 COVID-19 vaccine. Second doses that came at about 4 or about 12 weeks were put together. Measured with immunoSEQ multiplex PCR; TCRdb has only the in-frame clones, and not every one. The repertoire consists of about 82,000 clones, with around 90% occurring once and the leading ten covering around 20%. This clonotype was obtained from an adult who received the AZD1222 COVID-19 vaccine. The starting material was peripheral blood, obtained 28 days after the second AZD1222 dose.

This CDR3 reads CASSPVTGAGNTIYF. The CDR3 nucleotides read TGTGCCAGCTCACCAGTGACAGGGGCCGGGAACACCATATATTTT. V and J are TRBV18 and TRBJ1-3, with 8 bases identical to TRBD1. Germline-derived CDR1 and CDR2 are KGHSH and LQKENI. This CDR3 has 15 residues. Trimming took 2 bases from V and 7 from J; bases not matched to a gene: 7.